What follows describes a single T cell receptor beta chain. The entry originates in a study of PD-1 blockade in classical Hodgkin lymphoma. The repertoire was sequenced with immunoSEQ multiplex PCR; TCRdb's copy has only in-frame clones and lacks some. The sample shows 40,000 to 45,000 clones, roughly 70% of them seen only once. This CDR3 spans 15 amino acids. V dropped 6 bases and J dropped 2; count of bases not matched to a gene: 2. Germline CDR1 and CDR2: MNHEY and SVGAGI. Every single patient, without exception, relapsed after autologous stem cell transplantation, and brentuximab vedotin exposure varied.

Specimen: peripheral blood mononuclear cells (PBMCs), collected at baseline. The receptor's source is a human donor with classical Hodgkin lymphoma. V gene TRBV6-5 combines with J gene TRBJ2-1, with 12 bases matching TRBD2. The CDR3 region is CASSPSGRAYNEQFF. The CDR3 bases are TGTGCCAGCAGCCCTAGCGGGAGGGCCTACAATGAGCAGTTCTTC.